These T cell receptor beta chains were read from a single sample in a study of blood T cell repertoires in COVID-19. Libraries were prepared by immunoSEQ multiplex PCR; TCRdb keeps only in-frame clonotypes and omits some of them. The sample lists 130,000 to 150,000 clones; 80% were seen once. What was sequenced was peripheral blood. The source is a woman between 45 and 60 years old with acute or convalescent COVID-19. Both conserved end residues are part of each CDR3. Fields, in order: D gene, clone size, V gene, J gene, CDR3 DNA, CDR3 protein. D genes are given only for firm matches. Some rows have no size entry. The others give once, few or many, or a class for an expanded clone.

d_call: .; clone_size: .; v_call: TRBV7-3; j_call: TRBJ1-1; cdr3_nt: TGTGCCAGCAGTTCGACAGTGAACACTGAAGCTTTCTTT; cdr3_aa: CASSSTVNTEAFF
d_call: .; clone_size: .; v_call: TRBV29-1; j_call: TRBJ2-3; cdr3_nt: TGCAGCGTTGAAGGGCCAGTTACGCAGTATTTT; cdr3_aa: CSVEGPVTQYF
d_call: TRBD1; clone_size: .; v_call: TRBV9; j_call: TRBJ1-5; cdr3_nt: TGTGCCAGCAGCGAATCGGGACAGGGCTATCAGCCCCAGCATTTT; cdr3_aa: CASSESGQGYQPQHF
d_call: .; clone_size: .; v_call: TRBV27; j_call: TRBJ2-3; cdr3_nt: TGTGCCAGCAGTTTCCCCCCCGGGACTTTCGATACGCAGTATTTT; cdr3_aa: CASSFPPGTFDTQYF
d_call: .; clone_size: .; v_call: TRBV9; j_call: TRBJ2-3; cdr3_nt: TGTGCCAGCAGTAAAAGGACAGAGACAGATACGCAGTATTTT; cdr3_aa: CASSKRTETDTQYF
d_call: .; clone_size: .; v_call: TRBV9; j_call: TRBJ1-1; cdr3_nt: TGTGCCAGCAGCGGATTGGGGGGCACTGAAGCTTTCTTT; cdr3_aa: CASSGLGGTEAFF
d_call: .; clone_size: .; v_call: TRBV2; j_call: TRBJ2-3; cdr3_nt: TGTGCCAGCAGTGTAGCACAGCCATATGATACGCAGTATTTT; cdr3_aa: CASSVAQPYDTQYF
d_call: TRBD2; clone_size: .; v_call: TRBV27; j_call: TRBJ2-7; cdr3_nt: TGTGCCAGCAGTCCCGCATCGAGGGGACTATCCTACGAGCAGTACTTC; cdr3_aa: CASSPASRGLSYEQYF
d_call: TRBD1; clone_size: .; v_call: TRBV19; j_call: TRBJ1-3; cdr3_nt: TGTGCCAGTAGTATGGGGACAGCGAACACCATATATTTT; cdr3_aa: CASSMGTANTIYF
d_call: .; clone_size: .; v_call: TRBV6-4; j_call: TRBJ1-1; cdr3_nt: TGTGCCAGCAAGGTCGACAGCATGAACACTGAAGCTTTCTTT; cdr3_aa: CASKVDSMNTEAFF
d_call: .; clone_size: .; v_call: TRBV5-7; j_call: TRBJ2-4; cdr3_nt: TGTGCCAGCAGCTTGTTGCGGACAGTACTTTACATAGCCAAAAACATTCAGTACTTC; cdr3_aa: CASSLLRTVLYIAKNIQYF
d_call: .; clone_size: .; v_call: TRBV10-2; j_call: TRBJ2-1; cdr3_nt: TGCGCCAGCATACGAGGAAATGGTGAGCAGTTCTTC; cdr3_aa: CASIRGNGEQFF
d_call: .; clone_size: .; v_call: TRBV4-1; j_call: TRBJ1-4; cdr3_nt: TGCGCCAGCAGCCAAGAAACCCATCCCGGGGGGGCGAAGGGACTGTTTTTT; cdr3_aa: CASSQETHPGGAKGLFF
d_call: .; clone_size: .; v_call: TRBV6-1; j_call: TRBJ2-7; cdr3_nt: TGTGCCAGCAGTGAAGCCGGGGTGGGAATCTCCTACGAGCAGTACTTC; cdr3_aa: CASSEAGVGISYEQYF
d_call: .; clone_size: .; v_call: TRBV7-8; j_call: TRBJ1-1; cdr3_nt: TGTGCCAGCCAAGCAACAGTAATGAGGGATTTAATGAACACTGAAGCTTTCTTT; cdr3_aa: CASQATVMRDLMNTEAFF
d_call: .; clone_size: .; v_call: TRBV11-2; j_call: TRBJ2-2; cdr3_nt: TGTGCCAGCAGCTTAGATCCCCTTACCGGGGAGCTGTTTTTT; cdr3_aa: CASSLDPLTGELFF
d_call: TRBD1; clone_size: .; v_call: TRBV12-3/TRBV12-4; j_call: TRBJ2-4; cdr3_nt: TGTGCCAGCCGGACAGGGGGGCAAAACATTCAGTACTTC; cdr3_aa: CASRTGGQNIQYF
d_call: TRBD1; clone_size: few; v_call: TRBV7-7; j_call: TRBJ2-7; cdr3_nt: TGTGCCAGCAGCTTACGACAGGGCCACTCCTACGAGCAGTACTTC; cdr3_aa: CASSLRQGHSYEQYF
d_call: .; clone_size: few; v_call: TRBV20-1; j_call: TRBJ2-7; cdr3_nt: TGCAGTGCAAGTTCGACGGGGACATCCTACGAGCAGTACTTC; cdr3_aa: CSASSTGTSYEQYF
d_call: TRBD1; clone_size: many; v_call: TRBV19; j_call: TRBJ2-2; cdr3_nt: TGTGCCAGTAGTTGGGGACAGGACACCGGGGAGCTGTTTTTT; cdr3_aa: CASSWGQDTGELFF